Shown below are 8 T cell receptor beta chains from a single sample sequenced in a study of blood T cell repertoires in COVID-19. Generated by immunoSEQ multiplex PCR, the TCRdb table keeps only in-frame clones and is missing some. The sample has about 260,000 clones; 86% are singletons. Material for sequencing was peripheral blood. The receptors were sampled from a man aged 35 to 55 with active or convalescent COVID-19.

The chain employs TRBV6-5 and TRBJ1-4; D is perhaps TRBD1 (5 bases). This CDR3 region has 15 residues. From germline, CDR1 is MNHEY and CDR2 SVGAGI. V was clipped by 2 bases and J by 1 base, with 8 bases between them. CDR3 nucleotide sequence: TGTGCCAGCAGTTACGGGCAGGGAACTAATGAAAAACTGTTTTTT. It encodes CASSYGQGTNEKLFF.

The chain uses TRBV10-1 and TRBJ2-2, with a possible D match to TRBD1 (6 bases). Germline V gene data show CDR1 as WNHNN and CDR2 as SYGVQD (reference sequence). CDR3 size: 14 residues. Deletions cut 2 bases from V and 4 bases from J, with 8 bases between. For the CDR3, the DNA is TGCGCCAGCAGTGAGACAGGGTTCACCGGGGAGCTGTTTTTT. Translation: CASSETGFTGELFF.

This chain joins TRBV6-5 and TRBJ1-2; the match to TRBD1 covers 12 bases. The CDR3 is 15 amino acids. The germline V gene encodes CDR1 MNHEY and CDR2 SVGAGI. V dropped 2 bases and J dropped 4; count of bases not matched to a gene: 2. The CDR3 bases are TGTGCCAGCAGTTACGGGACAGGGGGCTTCTATGGCTACACCTTC. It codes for CASSYGTGGFYGYTF.

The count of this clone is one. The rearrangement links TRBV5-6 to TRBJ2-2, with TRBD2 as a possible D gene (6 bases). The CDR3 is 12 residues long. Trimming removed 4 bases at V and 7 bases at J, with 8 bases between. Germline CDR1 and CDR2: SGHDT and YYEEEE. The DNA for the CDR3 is TGTGCCAGCAGCACCGGGAGCGGGGAGCTGTTTTTT. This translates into CASSTGSGELFF. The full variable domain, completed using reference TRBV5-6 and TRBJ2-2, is DAGVTQSPTHLIKTRGQQVTLRCSPKSGHDTVSWYQQALGQGPQFIFQYYEEEERQRGNFPDRFSGHQFPNYSSELNVNALLLGDSALYLCASSTGSGELFFGEGSRLTVL.

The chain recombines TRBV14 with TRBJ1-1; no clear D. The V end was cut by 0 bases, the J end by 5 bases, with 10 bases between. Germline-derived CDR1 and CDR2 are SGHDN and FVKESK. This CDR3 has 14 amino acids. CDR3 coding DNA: TGTGCCAGCAGCCAAGATGCGGTTTGGACTGAAGCTTTCTTT. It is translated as CASSQDAVWTEAFF.

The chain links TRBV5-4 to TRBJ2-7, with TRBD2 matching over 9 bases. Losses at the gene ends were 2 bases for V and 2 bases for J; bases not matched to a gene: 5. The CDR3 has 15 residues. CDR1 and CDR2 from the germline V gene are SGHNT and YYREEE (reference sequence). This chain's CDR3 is CASSFWAGGPYEQYF. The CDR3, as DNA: TGTGCCAGCAGCTTTTGGGCGGGAGGGCCCTACGAGCAGTACTTC.

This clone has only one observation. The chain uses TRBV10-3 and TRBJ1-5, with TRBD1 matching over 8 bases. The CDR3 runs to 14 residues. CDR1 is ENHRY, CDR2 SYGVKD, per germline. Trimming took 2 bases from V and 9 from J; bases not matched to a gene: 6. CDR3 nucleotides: TGTGCCATCAGTGAGGGACACAGGGGGTCGCCCCAGCATTTT. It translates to CAISEGHRGSPQHF.

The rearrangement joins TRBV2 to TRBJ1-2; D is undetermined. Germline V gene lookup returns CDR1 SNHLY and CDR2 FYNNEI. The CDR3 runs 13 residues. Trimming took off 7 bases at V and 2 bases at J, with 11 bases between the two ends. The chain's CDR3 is CASKAGANYGYTF. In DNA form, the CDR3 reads TGTGCCAGCAAGGCCGGAGCAAACTATGGCTACACCTTC. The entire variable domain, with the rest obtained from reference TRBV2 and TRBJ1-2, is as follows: EPEVTQTPSHQVTQMGQEVILRCVPISNHLYFYWYRQILGQKVEFLVSFYNNEISEKSEIFDDQFSVERPDGSNFTLKIRSTKLEDSAMYFCASKAGANYGYTFGSGTRLTVV.